This T cell receptor beta chain came from a study of OX40 agonist ivuxolimab in advanced cancers. CDR1 is PRHDT and CDR2 is FYEKMQ in the germline V gene (reference sequence). Trimming removed 1 base from V and 1 base from J, with 12 bases in between. CDR3 length: 16 amino acids. Profiled with immunoSEQ multiplex PCR; TCRdb holds only in-frame clones, not every one. This sample has some 66,000 clones, with roughly four fifths found just once. The specimen was CD4+ or CD8+ T cells sorted from blood, collected in a trial of the OX40 agonist ivuxolimab. This TCR was sampled from an adult with an advanced solid tumor such as melanoma, head and neck, liver or kidney cancer. This chain joins TRBV13 and TRBJ2-3, with D possibly being TRBD1 or TRBD2 (5 bases each). The CDR3 DNA follows: TGTGCCAGCAGCTTAGCCACACGGGACCGCACAGATACGCAGTATTTT. This gives the protein CASSLATRDRTDTQYF.